This T cell receptor beta chain emerged from a study of blood T cell repertoires in COVID-19. About the study: The United States, Italy and Spain provided the acute and convalescent COVID-19 samples. The analysed material was cDNA or gDNA that came from T cells, B-cell-depleted T cells, or PBMCs.

Profiled with immunoSEQ multiplex PCR; TCRdb holds only in-frame clones, not every one. The sample carries 130,000 to 150,000 clones, 65% to 85% recorded once. In germline, CDR1 is SEHNR, CDR2 FQNEAQ (reference sequence). Trimming removed 5 bases from V and 6 bases from J; junction bases left unmatched: 2. This CDR3 region has 14 residues. This receptor was obtained from a woman in her 50s with acute or convalescent COVID-19. Material for sequencing was peripheral blood. The J gene is TRBJ1-6, the V gene TRBV7-9; 9 bases agree with TRBD1. The CDR3, as DNA: TGTGCCAGCAGCCCGGACAGGGGTAATTCACCCCTCCACTTT. Amino acids: CASSPDRGNSPLHF.